The rows below give T cell receptor beta chains drawn from one sample of a study of blood T cell repertoires in COVID-19. Only in-frame clones appear in the TCRdb table, and some are missing; sequencing was by immunoSEQ multiplex PCR. The sample records about 100,000 clones, about 91% being singletons. Sample: peripheral blood. The receptor source for this set is a human donor in a cohort sampled during active COVID-19. Each CDR3 is given with its conserved first and last residue. D genes are given only for firm matches. Clone size appears in some rows only: once, few, many, or a class for an expanded clone.

>TRBV5-1|TRBJ1-3|NA|TRBD1
TGCGCCAGCAGGACAGGGGGGTCTGGAAACACCATATATTTT
CASRTGGSGNTIYF
>TRBV7-2|TRBJ2-5|NA|TRBD2
TGTGCCAGCAGCCGCGGGGGGGCCTGGGAGACCCAGTACTTC
CASSRGGAWETQYF
>TRBV2|TRBJ2-1|NA|TRBD2
TGTGCCAGCTTCTCCGGGACTAGACTCTCCTACAATGAGCAGTTCTTC
CASFSGTRLSYNEQFF
>TRBV5-1|TRBJ2-7|few|TRBD1
TGCGCCAGCAGCTTGCTAGGACAGGGTATCTACGAGCAGTACTTC
CASSLLGQGIYEQYF
>TRBV11-2|TRBJ2-1|NA|TRBD2
TGTGCCAGCAGACTAGCGGGAGGGCGGGTTTCCTACAATGAGCAGTTCTTC
CASRLAGGRVSYNEQFF
>TRBV6-5|TRBJ2-7|NA|TRBD1
TGTGCCAGCAGGGGGACAGGGCCCTACGAGCAGTACTTC
CASRGTGPYEQYF
>TRBV5-1|TRBJ2-1|NA|TRBD2
TGCGCCAGCAGCTTGGAACTAGCGGGAGTCAATGAGCAGTTCTTC
CASSLELAGVNEQFF
>TRBV28|TRBJ1-1|NA|NA
TGTGCCAGCAGTTTCAGGGGCAGGGGTGCCACTGAAGCTTTCTTT
CASSFRGRGATEAFF
>TRBV18|TRBJ2-7|NA|NA
TGTGCCAGCTCACCGTCGACAGACGAGCAGTACTTC
CASSPSTDEQYF
>TRBV9|TRBJ2-1|NA|TRBD2
TGTGCCAGCAGCGTAGCTGGAGCGGGAGTCTACAATGAGCAGTTCTTC
CASSVAGAGVYNEQFF
>TRBV6-4|TRBJ1-2|NA|TRBD1
TGTGCCAGCAGTGACCTGGGACAGGCCTATGGCTACACCTTC
CASSDLGQAYGYTF
>TRBV5-6|TRBJ2-7|NA|NA
TGTGCCAGCAGAAGGAGCGGGCCTAGCTCCTACGAGCAGTACTTC
CASRRSGPSSYEQYF
>TRBV28|TRBJ1-2|NA|NA
TGTGCCAGCAGTGCCTACTATAACTATGGCTACACCTTC
CASSAYYNYGYTF
>TRBV7-9|TRBJ2-1|NA|NA
TGTGCCAGCAGCGTTAGCGGAACCTCATTCAATGAGCAGTTCTTC
CASSVSGTSFNEQFF
>TRBV11-2|TRBJ2-1|NA|NA
TGTGCCAGCAGCTTAGGGCTCGTCGACAATGAGCAGTTCTTC
CASSLGLVDNEQFF
>TRBV7-2|TRBJ2-5|NA|TRBD2
TGTGCCAGCAGCTTAGGGGGGGCTAGCGGGAGGTCGGGAGAGACCCAGTACTTC
CASSLGGASGRSGETQYF
>TRBV14|TRBJ1-1|once|NA
TGTGCCAGCAGCCAATCTCGGGGAACTGAAGCTTTCTTT
CASSQSRGTEAFF
>TRBV10-3|TRBJ1-3|NA|NA
TGTGCCATCAGTTTACAGGGAACTGGAAACACCATATATTTT
CAISLQGTGNTIYF
>TRBV4-2|TRBJ2-2|NA|NA
TGTGCCAGCACCCAGACAGCTGGCACCGGGGAGCTGTTTTTT
CASTQTAGTGELFF
>TRBV6-5|TRBJ1-6|NA|NA
TGTGCCAGCAGGACAGACGCACGTTCACCCCTCCACTTT
CASRTDARSPLHF
>TRBV19|TRBJ1-1|once|TRBD1
TGTGCCAGTAGAAGACAGGGGAACACTGAAGCTTTCTTT
CASRRQGNTEAFF
>TRBV9|TRBJ2-5|NA|NA
TGTGCCAGCAGCGAGAGAGGCCAAGAGACCCAGTACTTC
CASSERGQETQYF
>TRBV7-8|TRBJ2-1|NA|TRBD2
TGTGCCAGCAGACGCCGGCGGGAGGGTTACAATGAGCAGTTCTTC
CASRRRREGYNEQFF
>TRBV6-2/TRBV6-3|TRBJ2-7|NA|TRBD2
TGTGCCAGCAGCTCACGGGGACTAGCGGATTTAAACGAGCAGTACTTC
CASSSRGLADLNEQYF
>TRBV29-1|TRBJ1-1|NA|NA
TGCAGCGTTTACAGGGAGCTGAACACTGAAGCTTTCTTT
CSVYRELNTEAFF
>TRBV24-1|TRBJ2-5|once|NA
TGTGCCACCAGTCCCCACGCGGGATTAAGGGAGACCCAGTACTTC
CATSPHAGLRETQYF
>TRBV6-5|TRBJ1-1|NA|NA
TGTGCCAGCAGTTTCCGGTCGAATACGCGGGGCACTGAAGCTTTCTTT
CASSFRSNTRGTEAFF
>TRBV7-3|TRBJ2-1|NA|TRBD2
TGTGCCAGCAGCTTATCATCCCGGCGGGAGGGCTACAATGAGCAGTTCTTC
CASSLSSRREGYNEQFF
>TRBV3-1/TRBV3-2|TRBJ2-1|NA|TRBD2
TGTGCCAGCAGCCAAGAGGTGCGGACTAGCGGCTTCAATGAGCAGTTCTTC
CASSQEVRTSGFNEQFF
>TRBV10-3|TRBJ1-3|NA|TRBD1
TGTGCCATCAGTGAGGGACAGGGCCGAGGCTCTGGAAACACCATATATTTT
CAISEGQGRGSGNTIYF
>TRBV5-4|TRBJ2-3|NA|TRBD1
TGTGCCAGCAGCTCTGGGACAGGGGAGACAGATACGCAGTATTTT
CASSSGTGETDTQYF
>TRBV2|TRBJ2-7|NA|TRBD1
TGTGCCAGCAACAGACCGGGACAGGGGTCTTACGAGCAGTACTTC
CASNRPGQGSYEQYF
>TRBV2|TRBJ2-3|NA|TRBD1
TGTGCCAGCAGCCGCAGCATACCCGGGACAGGGTCTGGCACAGATACGCAGTATTTT
CASSRSIPGTGSGTDTQYF
>TRBV11-3|TRBJ1-1|few|NA
TGTGCCAGCAGCTTAGTCGGGAACACTGAAGCTTTCTTT
CASSLVGNTEAFF
>TRBV18|TRBJ1-6|NA|NA
TGTGCCAGCTCACCACGGGCCAGATCTTCACCCCTCCACTTT
CASSPRARSSPLHF
>TRBV19|TRBJ1-1|NA|TRBD1
TGTGCCAGTAGTAAGAGGACAGGGAACACTGAAGCTTTCTTT
CASSKRTGNTEAFF
>TRBV2|TRBJ1-5|NA|NA
TGTGCCAGCAGTGACGCGGGGGGCAATCAGCCCCAGCATTTT
CASSDAGGNQPQHF
>TRBV3-1/TRBV3-2|TRBJ1-2|NA|NA
TGTGCCAGCAGCCTCCTGGGGGGATACTATGGCTACACCTTC
CASSLLGGYYGYTF
>TRBV6-5|TRBJ1-2|NA|TRBD1
TGTGCCAAACAATCCGGGACAGGGTTTGGCTACACCTTC
CAKQSGTGFGYTF
>TRBV5-1|TRBJ1-4|NA|NA
TGCGCCAGCAGCGAGACAGTTACCAATGAAAAACTGTTTTTT
CASSETVTNEKLFF
>TRBV7-9|TRBJ2-2|NA|TRBD2
TGTGCCAGCAGCTTACAATCCGGGAGGCTCCCCGGGGAGCTGTTTTTT
CASSLQSGRLPGELFF
>TRBV15|TRBJ2-1|NA|TRBD2
TGTGCCACCAGCAGGCTACTAGCGGGAGGTGGAAATGAGCAGTTCTTC
CATSRLLAGGGNEQFF
>TRBV4-2|TRBJ2-2|once|TRBD1
TGTGCCAGCAGTAGAGGGGGACAGGGGAAGGCGGGGGAGCTGTTTTTT
CASSRGGQGKAGELFF
>TRBV28|TRBJ1-2|NA|NA
TGTGCCAGCAGTTTGGGCAGCCGAAACTATGGCTACACCTTC
CASSLGSRNYGYTF
>TRBV11-2|TRBJ1-2|few|NA
TGTGCCAGCAGCTTCTACCGGGACGGGGGGAAGGGTGGCTACACCTTC
CASSFYRDGGKGGYTF
>TRBV4-2|TRBJ2-1|NA|NA
TGTGCCAGCAGCCCAAGCTCGACGGGGATGGGGTACAATGAGCAGTTCTTC
CASSPSSTGMGYNEQFF
>TRBV28|TRBJ2-3|few|TRBD2
TGTGCCAGCAGTTCACCCGGACTAGCGGAGATGGTAGCAGATACGCAGTATTTT
CASSSPGLAEMVADTQYF
>TRBV12-3/TRBV12-4|TRBJ1-2|NA|NA
TGTGCCAGCAGCAGAAGAGAGGTCTGGGGCTACACCTTC
CASSRREVWGYTF
>TRBV5-1|TRBJ2-3|NA|NA
TGCGCCAGCAGCGCGGGTAGCACAGATACGCAGTATTTT
CASSAGSTDTQYF